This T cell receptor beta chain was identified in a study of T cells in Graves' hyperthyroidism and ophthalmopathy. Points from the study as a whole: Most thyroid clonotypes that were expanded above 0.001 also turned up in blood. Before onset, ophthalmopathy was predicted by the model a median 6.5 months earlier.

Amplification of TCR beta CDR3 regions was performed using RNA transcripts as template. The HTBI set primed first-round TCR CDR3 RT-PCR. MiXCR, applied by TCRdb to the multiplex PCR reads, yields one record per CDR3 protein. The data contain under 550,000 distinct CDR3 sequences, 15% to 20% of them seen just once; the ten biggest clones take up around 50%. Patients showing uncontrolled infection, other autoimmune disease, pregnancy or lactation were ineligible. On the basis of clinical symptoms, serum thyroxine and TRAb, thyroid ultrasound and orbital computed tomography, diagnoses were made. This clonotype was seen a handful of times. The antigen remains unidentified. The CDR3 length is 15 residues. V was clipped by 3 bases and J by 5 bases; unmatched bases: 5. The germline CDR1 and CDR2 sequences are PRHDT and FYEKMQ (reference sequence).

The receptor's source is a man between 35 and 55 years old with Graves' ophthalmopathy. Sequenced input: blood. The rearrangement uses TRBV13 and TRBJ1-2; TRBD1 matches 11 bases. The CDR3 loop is CASSLGGQGAYGYTF. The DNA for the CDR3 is TGTGCCAGCAGCTTGGGTGGACAGGGGGCTTATGGCTACACCTTC.